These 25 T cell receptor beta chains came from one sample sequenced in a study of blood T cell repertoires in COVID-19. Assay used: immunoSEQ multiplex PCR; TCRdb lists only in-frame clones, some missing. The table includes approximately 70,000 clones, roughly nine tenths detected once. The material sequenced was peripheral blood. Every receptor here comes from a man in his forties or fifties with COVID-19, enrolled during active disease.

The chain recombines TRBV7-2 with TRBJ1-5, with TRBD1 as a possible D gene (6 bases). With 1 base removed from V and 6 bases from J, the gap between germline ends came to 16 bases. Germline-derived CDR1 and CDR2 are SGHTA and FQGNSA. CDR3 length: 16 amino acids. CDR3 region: CASSLVSGGRGQPQHF. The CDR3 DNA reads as TGTGCCAGCAGCTTAGTATCGGGGGGCCGAGGTCAGCCCCAGCATTTT.

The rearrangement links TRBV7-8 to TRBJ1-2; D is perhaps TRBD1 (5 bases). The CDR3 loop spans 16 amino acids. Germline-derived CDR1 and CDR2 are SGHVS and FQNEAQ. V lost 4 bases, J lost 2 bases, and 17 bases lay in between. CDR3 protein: CASSSTGGTLNYGYTF. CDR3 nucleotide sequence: TGTGCCAGCAGCTCTACCGGGGGGACCTTGAACTATGGCTACACCTTC.

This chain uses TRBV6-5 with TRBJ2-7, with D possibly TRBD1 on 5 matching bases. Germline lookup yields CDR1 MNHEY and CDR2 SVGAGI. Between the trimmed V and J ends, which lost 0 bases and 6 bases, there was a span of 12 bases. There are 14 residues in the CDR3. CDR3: CASSYSRQSTEQYF. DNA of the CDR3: TGTGCCAGCAGTTACTCGAGACAGTCGACCGAGCAGTACTTC.

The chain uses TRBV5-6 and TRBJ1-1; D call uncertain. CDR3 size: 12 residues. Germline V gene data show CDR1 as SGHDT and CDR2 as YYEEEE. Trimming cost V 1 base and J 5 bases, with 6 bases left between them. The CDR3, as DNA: TGTGCCAGCAGCTTGAGGAGGACTGAAGCTTTCTTT. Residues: CASSLRRTEAFF.

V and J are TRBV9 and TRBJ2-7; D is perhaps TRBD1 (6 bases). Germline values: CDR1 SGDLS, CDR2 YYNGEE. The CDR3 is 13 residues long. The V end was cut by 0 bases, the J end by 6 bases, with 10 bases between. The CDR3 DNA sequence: TGTGCCAGCAGCGTAGCCCTAGGGGGCGAGCAGTACTTC. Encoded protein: CASSVALGGEQYF.

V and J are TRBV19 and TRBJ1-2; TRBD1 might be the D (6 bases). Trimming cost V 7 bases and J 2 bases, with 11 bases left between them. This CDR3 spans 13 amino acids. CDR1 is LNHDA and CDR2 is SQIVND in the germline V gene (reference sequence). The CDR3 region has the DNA TGTGCCAGTAACCCGGGACACAACTATGGCTACACCTTC. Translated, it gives CASNPGHNYGYTF.

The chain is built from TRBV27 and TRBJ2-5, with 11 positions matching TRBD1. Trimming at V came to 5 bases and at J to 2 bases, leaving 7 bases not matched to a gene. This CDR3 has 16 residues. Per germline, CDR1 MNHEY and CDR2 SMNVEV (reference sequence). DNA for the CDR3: TGTGCCAGCAGTCACTCTGGGACAGGGGGTCAAGAGACCCAGTACTTC. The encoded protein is CASSHSGTGGQETQYF.

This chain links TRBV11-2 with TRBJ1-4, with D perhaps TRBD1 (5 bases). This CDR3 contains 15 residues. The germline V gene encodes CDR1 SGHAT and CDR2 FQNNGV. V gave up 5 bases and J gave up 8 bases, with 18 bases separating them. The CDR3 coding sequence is TGTGCCAGCAGCCCTAGGGTGCAGGGAGGAGAAAAACTGTTTTTT. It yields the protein CASSPRVQGGEKLFF.

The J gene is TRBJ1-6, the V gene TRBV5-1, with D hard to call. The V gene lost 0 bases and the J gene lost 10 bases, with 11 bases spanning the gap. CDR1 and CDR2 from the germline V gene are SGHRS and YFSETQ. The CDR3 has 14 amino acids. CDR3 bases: TGCGCCAGCAGCTTGGCCGAGGTGTGGTCACCCCTCCACTTT. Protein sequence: CASSLAEVWSPLHF.

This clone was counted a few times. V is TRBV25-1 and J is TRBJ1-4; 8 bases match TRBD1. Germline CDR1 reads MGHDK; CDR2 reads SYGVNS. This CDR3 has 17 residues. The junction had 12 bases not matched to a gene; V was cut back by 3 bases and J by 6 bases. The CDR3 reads CASSEGGDRWLDEKLFF. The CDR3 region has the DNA TGTGCCAGCAGTGAGGGAGGGGACAGGTGGCTCGATGAAAAACTGTTTTTT.

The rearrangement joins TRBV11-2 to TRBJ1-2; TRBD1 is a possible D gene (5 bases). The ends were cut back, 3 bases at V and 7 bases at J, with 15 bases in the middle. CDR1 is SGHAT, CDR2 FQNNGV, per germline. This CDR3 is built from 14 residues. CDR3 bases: TGTGCCAGCAGCTTTCAACCCGGGGGGTCTGGCTACACCTTC. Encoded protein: CASSFQPGGSGYTF.

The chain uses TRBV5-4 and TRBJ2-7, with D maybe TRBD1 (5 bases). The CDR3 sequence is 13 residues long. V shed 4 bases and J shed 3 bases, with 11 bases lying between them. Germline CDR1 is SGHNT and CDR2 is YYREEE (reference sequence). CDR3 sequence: CASSIPDSYEQYF. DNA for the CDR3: TGTGCCAGCAGCATACCAGACAGCTACGAGCAGTACTTC. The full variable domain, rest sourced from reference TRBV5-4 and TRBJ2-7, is ETGVTQSPTHLIKTRGQQVTLRCSSQSGHNTVSWYQQALGQGPQFIFQYYREEENGRGNFPPRFSGLQFPNYSSELNVNALELDDSALYLCASSIPDSYEQYFGPGTRLTVT.

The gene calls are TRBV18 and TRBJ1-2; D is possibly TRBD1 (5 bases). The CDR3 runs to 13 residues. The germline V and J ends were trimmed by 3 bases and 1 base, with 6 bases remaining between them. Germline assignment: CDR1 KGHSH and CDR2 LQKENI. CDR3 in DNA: TGTGCCAGCTCACCGACAGATAACTATGGCTACACCTTC. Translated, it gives CASSPTDNYGYTF. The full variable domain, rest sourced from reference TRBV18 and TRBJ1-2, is NAGVMQNPRHLVRRRGQEARLRCSPMKGHSHVYWYRQLPEEGLKFMVYLQKENIIDESGMPKERFSAEFPKEGPSILRIQQVVRGDSAAYFCASSPTDNYGYTFGSGTRLTVV.

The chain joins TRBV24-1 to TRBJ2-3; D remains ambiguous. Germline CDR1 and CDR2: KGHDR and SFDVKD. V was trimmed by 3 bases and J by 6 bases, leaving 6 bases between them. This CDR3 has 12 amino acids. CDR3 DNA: TGTGCCACCAGTGATGAGGTGGATACGCAGTATTTT. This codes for CATSDEVDTQYF.

The CDR3 here is CATSATGVGTDTQYF. The CDR3 region has the DNA TGTGCCACCAGCGCGACAGGGGTGGGAACAGATACGCAGTATTTT. The V and J genes are TRBV24-1 and TRBJ2-3; 8 bases align to TRBD1. V was clipped by 7 bases and J by 3 bases; unmatched bases: 8. The CDR3 runs 15 residues. In germline, CDR1 is KGHDR, CDR2 SFDVKD.

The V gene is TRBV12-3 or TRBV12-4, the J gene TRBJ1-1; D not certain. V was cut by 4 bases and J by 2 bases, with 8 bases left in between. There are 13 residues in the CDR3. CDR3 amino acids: CASSSRLNTEAFF. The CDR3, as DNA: TGTGCCAGCAGTTCCCGACTAAACACTGAAGCTTTCTTT.

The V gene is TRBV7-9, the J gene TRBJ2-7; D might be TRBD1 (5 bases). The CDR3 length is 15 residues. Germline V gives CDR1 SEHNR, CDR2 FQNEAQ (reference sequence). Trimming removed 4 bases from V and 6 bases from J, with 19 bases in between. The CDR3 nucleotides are TGTGCCAGCAGCTCCCAGGGTACCGGGTTTAGCGAGCAGTACTTC. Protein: CASSSQGTGFSEQYF.

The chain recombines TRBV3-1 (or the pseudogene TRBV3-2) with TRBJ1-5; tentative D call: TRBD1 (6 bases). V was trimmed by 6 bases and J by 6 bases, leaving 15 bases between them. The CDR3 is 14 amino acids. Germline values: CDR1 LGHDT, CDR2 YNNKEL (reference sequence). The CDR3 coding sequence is TGTGCCAGCAGACGGAACAGGGAACGTCAGCCCCAGCATTTT. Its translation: CASRRNRERQPQHF.

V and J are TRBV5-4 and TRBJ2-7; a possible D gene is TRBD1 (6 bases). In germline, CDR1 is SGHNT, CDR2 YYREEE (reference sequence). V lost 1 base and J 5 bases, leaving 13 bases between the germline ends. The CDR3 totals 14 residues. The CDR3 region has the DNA TGTGCCAGCAGCTTGCCTGGGGGCGGCCACGAGCAGTACTTC. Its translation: CASSLPGGGHEQYF.

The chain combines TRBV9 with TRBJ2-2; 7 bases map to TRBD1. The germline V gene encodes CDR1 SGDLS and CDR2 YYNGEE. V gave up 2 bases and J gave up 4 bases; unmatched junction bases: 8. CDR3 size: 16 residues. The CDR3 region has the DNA TGTGCCAGCAGCGTGAGGGACAGCCCTGGCACCGGGGAGCTGTTTTTT. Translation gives CASSVRDSPGTGELFF. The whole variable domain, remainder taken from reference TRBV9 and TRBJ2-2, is DSGVTQTPKHLITATGQRVTLRCSPRSGDLSVYWYQQSLDQGLQFLIQYYNGEERAKGNILERFSAQQFPDLHSELNLSSLELGDSALYFCASSVRDSPGTGELFFGEGSRLTVL.

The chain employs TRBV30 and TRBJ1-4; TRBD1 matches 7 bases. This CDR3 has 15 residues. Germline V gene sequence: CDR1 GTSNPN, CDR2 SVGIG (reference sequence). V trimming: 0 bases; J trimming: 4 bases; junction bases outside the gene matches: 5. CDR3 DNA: TGTGCCTGGAGTGTACGGGGGACAGTTAATGAAAAACTGTTTTTT. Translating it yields CAWSVRGTVNEKLFF.

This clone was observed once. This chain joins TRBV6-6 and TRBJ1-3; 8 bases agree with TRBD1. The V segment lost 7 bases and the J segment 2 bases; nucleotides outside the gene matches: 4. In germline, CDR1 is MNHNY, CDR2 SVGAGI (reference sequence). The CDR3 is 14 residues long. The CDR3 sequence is CASTMDRAGNTIYF. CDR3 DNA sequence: TGTGCCAGCACCATGGACAGGGCTGGAAACACCATATATTTT.

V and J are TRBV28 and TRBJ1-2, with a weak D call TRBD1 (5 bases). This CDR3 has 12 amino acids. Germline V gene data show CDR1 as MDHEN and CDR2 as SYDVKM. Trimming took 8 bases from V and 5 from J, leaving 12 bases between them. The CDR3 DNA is TGTGCCAGCGCCCAGGGTGGATATGGCTACACCTTC. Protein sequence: CASAQGGYGYTF.

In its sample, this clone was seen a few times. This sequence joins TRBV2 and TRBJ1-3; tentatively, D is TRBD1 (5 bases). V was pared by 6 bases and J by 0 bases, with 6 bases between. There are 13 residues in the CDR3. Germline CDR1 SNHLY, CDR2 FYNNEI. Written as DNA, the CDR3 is TGTGCCAGCAGGGACAACTCTGGAAACACCATATATTTT. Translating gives CASRDNSGNTIYF.

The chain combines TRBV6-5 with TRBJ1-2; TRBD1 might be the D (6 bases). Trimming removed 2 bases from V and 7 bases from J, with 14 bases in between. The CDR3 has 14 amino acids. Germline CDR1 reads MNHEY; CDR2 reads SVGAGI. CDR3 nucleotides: TGTGCCAGCAGTTACCGCAGGGAGGGGGTTGGCTACACCTTC. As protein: CASSYRREGVGYTF.